The 27 T cell receptor beta chains below all came from one sample that was sequenced in a study of T-cell reconstitution after alpha-beta-depleted transplantation in children. The library targeted TCRbeta and was prepared with unique molecular identifiers. TCRdb reprocessed the PCR reads via MiXCR and lists one record per CDR3 protein. The repertoire includes 540,000 or so distinct CDR3 sequences, around 23% of them detected once, and roughly an eighth sits in the top ten. Sequences were derived from PBMCs, mostly from graft donor cells, sampled 360 days after TCRalphabeta/CD19-depleted stem cell transplant. The source of these receptors is a boy younger than two who had a stem cell transplant for acute myeloid leukemia, so the T cells may come from the graft donor.

This clonotype occurred a few times. The chain has TRBV10-3 and TRBJ1-2, with unresolved D. CDR3 length: 12 amino acids. The germline V gene has CDR1 ENHRY and CDR2 SYGVKD. Trimming shortened V by 5 bases and J by 2 bases, and 6 bases separated the two germline ends. CDR3 region: CAISPGNYGYTF. DNA for the CDR3: TGTGCCATCAGTCCGGGGAACTATGGCTACACCTTC.

The genes are TRBV18 and TRBJ1-1; D possibly corresponds to TRBD1 (5 bases). V lost 3 bases and J lost 8, with 13 bases in between. In germline, CDR1 is KGHSH, CDR2 LQKENI. This CDR3 has 13 residues. The CDR3 protein is CASSPSEGREAFF. The CDR3 DNA sequence: TGTGCCAGCTCACCTAGCGAGGGGCGAGAAGCTTTCTTT.

The chain carries TRBV12-3 or TRBV12-4 and TRBJ1-4, with 8 bases matching TRBD1. The CDR3 is 13 amino acids. Trimming took 6 bases from V and 8 from J; bases not matched to a gene: 5. CDR3 in amino acids: CASSRGQGEKLFF. The CDR3, as DNA: TGTGCCAGCAGCCGAGGACAGGGAGAAAAACTGTTTTTT.

The chain joins TRBV20-1 to TRBJ2-6, with unresolved D. In germline, CDR1 is DFQATT, CDR2 SNEGSKA (reference sequence). This CDR3 contains 16 residues. The germline V and J ends were trimmed by 4 bases and 4 bases, with 17 bases remaining between them. CDR3: CSANPVLRTGANVLTF. CDR3 in DNA: TGCAGTGCTAATCCCGTACTCCGGACCGGGGCCAACGTCCTGACTTTC.

This clonotype was found many times. The chain joins TRBV12-3 or TRBV12-4 to TRBJ2-3, with D hard to call. The CDR3 spans 13 residues. Trimming removed 2 bases from V and 2 bases from J, with 5 bases in between. The CDR3 coding sequence is TGTGCCAGCAGTTTACTACACACAGATACGCAGTATTTT. Its protein product is CASSLLHTDTQYF.

This clonotype occurred many times. V usage is TRBV5-5 and J usage is TRBJ1-1, with 7 bases matching TRBD1. The CDR3 contains 14 residues. Germline CDR1 is SGHKS and CDR2 is YYEKEE (reference sequence). The ends lost 4 bases at V and 4 bases at J; junction bases unmatched: 7. The CDR3 protein is CASSLSRGSTEAFF. The CDR3 region has the DNA TGTGCCAGCAGCCTTAGCAGGGGGAGCACTGAAGCTTTCTTT.

J is TRBJ2-7 and V is TRBV27; D is uncertain. Trimming took off 4 bases at V and 7 bases at J, with 14 bases between the two ends. Germline values: CDR1 MNHEY, CDR2 SMNVEV (reference sequence). The CDR3 runs 13 residues. The CDR3: CASSSFRGREQYF. The CDR3 DNA reads TGTGCCAGCAGTTCCTTTCGTGGCAGGGAGCAGTACTTC.

This clonotype was found many times. V gene TRBV20-1 combines with J gene TRBJ2-7; D tentatively fits TRBD1 or TRBD2 (5 bases each). Per the germline V gene, CDR1 is DFQATT and CDR2 is SNEGSKA (reference sequence). This CDR3 region has 12 residues. Deletions cut 1 base from V and 5 bases from J, with 9 bases between. DNA for the CDR3: TGCAGTGCTAGAGCCGGGGCAGACGAGCAGTACTTC. Its protein is CSARAGADEQYF.

Ten or more counts support this clonotype. The gene calls are TRBV29-1 and TRBJ2-4, with D maybe TRBD2 (6 bases). CDR1 is SQVTM and CDR2 is ANQGSEA in the germline V gene. This CDR3 has 13 residues. V lost 7 bases and J 0 bases, leaving 10 bases between the germline ends. The DNA for the CDR3 is TGCAGCGCGGGAGCCCTAGCCAAAAACATTCAGTACTTC. Translating gives CSAGALAKNIQYF.

The CDR3 is CASSLVMYNEQFF. CDR3 in DNA: TGTGCCAGCAGCTTAGTAATGTACAATGAGCAGTTCTTC. The chain links TRBV7-2 to TRBJ2-1; D ambiguous. CDR1 SGHTA and CDR2 FQGNSA come from the germline V gene. The CDR3 is made up of 13 amino acids. V was cut by 1 base and J by 4 bases, with 5 bases left in between. Full variable domain (outside the CDR3, taken from reference TRBV7-2 and TRBJ2-1): GAGVSQSPSNKVTEKGKDVELRCDPISGHTALYWYRQSLGQGLEFLIYFQGNSAPDKSGLPSDRFSAERTGGSVSTLTIQRTQQEDSAVYLCASSLVMYNEQFFGPGTRLTVL.

This clonotype appeared a few times. The J gene is TRBJ1-1, the V gene TRBV4-3; tentatively, D is TRBD1 (6 bases). The V end was cut by 0 bases, the J end by 2 bases, with 13 bases between. The CDR3 has 16 amino acids. Germline-derived CDR1 and CDR2 are LGHNA and YSLEER. CDR3 nucleotide sequence: TGCGCCAGCAGCCAAGATCAAGGGACACCTAACACTGAAGCTTTCTTT. It yields the protein CASSQDQGTPNTEAFF.

The genes are TRBV7-2 and TRBJ2-1; 11 nucleotides agree with TRBD2. The CDR3 is 15 residues long. Germline assignment: CDR1 SGHTA and CDR2 FQGNSA. V gave up 4 bases and J gave up 9 bases; unmatched junction bases: 8. In DNA, the CDR3 is TGTGCCAGCAGCTCCCGACTAGCGGGGAGCGGTGAGCAGTTCTTC. Encoded protein: CASSSRLAGSGEQFF. The whole variable domain, remainder taken from reference TRBV7-2 and TRBJ2-1, is GAGVSQSPSNKVTEKGKDVELRCDPISGHTALYWYRQSLGQGLEFLIYFQGNSAPDKSGLPSDRFSAERTGGSVSTLTIQRTQQEDSAVYLCASSSRLAGSGEQFFGPGTRLTVL.

CDR3 amino acids: CASSFGLAKSSYNEQFF. As DNA, the CDR3 is TGTGCCAGCAGCTTTGGACTAGCAAAAAGCTCCTACAATGAGCAGTTCTTC. V gene TRBV7-2 combines with J gene TRBJ2-1, with TRBD2 identical over 8 bases. From germline, CDR1 is SGHTA and CDR2 FQGNSA. V was clipped by 3 bases and J by 0 bases; unmatched bases: 7. The CDR3 contains 17 residues. The full variable domain, in which reference TRBV7-2 and TRBJ2-1 provide the parts outside the CDR3, is GAGVSQSPSNKVTEKGKDVELRCDPISGHTALYWYRQSLGQGLEFLIYFQGNSAPDKSGLPSDRFSAERTGGSVSTLTIQRTQQEDSAVYLCASSFGLAKSSYNEQFFGPGTRLTVL.

This clonotype was detected a few times. The chain links TRBV28 to TRBJ2-5; D possibly corresponds to TRBD2 (5 bases). CDR3 length: 11 amino acids. Trimming took off 8 bases at V and 4 bases at J, with 8 bases between the two ends. CDR1 is MDHEN, CDR2 SYDVKM, per germline. The CDR3 nucleotides read TGTGCCAGCTTTGAGGGAGAGACCCAGTACTTC. This codes for CASFEGETQYF. The variable domain in full, completed from reference TRBV28 and TRBJ2-5, reads DVKVTQSSRYLVKRTGEKVFLECVQDMDHENMFWYRQDPGLGLRLIYFSYDVKMKEKGDIPEGYSVSREKKERFSLILESASTNQTSMYLCASFEGETQYFGPGTRLLVL.

In its sample, this clonotype was seen a few times. This chain links TRBV29-1 with TRBJ2-2; no clear D gene. V was cut by 6 bases and J by 4 bases, with 15 bases left in between. The CDR3 length is 14 residues. CDR1 and CDR2 from the germline V gene are SQVTM and ANQGSEA. The CDR3 spells CSVTLESGTGELFF. In DNA form, the CDR3 reads TGCAGCGTGACCCTAGAGTCTGGCACCGGGGAGCTGTTTTTT.

The rearrangement links TRBV7-6 to TRBJ2-2; the D gene is possibly TRBD1 (6 bases). The V gene's germline CDR1 is SGHVS and CDR2 FNYEAQ. V dropped 5 bases and J dropped 5 bases, with 21 bases sitting between them. The length of the CDR3 is 17 residues. Written as DNA, the CDR3 is TGTGCCAGCAGCCTAGACGTGGGACAAAGATCGACCGGGGAGCTGTTTTTT. Amino acid sequence: CASSLDVGQRSTGELFF.

The V and J genes are TRBV4-2 and TRBJ2-3; no reliable D call. The ends were cut back, 6 bases at V and 1 base at J, with 14 bases in the middle. Germline V gives CDR1 LGHNA, CDR2 YNFKEQ. The CDR3 sequence is 15 residues long. CDR3 protein: CASRRSFGGTDTQYF. In nucleotides, the CDR3 is TGTGCCAGCAGACGGTCCTTTGGAGGCACAGATACGCAGTATTTT.

The rearrangement joins TRBV6-2 or TRBV6-3 to TRBJ2-6; D unresolved. The germline V gene has CDR1 MNHEY and CDR2 SVGEGT. Trimming left V 5 bases short and J 0 bases short, with 14 bases between. The CDR3 consists of 17 residues. The CDR3 DNA reads TGTGCCAGCAGTCCTAGGGTCTTCAGCTCTGGGGCCAACGTCCTGACTTTC. Protein: CASSPRVFSSGANVLTF.

The rearrangement links TRBV9 to TRBJ2-7; 7 nucleotides agree with TRBD1. V lost 4 bases and J lost 3; bases outside the gene matches: 7. This CDR3 is 14 amino acids long. Germline V gene lookup returns CDR1 SGDLS and CDR2 YYNGEE. The CDR3 sequence is CASSPGTVDYEQYF. CDR3 in DNA: TGTGCCAGCAGCCCCGGGACAGTCGACTACGAGCAGTACTTC.

The genes are TRBV29-1 and TRBJ2-1; D unclear. The CDR3 has 14 amino acids. The V gene lost 7 bases and the J gene lost 2 bases, with 15 bases spanning the gap. The germline gives CDR1 SQVTM, CDR2 ANQGSEA. In DNA form, the CDR3 reads TGCAGCGCGGCCACGGTGGCTACCTACAATGAGCAGTTCTTC. Protein product: CSAATVATYNEQFF.

This clonotype was picked up a small number of times. This chain links TRBV7-7 with TRBJ2-3, with D possibly TRBD2 on 5 matching bases. The CDR3 runs to 15 residues. Trimming removed 4 bases from V and 0 bases from J, with 11 bases in between. Germline loops: CDR1 SSHAT, CDR2 FNYEAQ (reference sequence). CDR3 amino acids: CASSYLGVSTDTQYF. For the CDR3, the DNA is TGTGCCAGCAGCTATCTCGGGGTGAGCACAGATACGCAGTATTTT.

Only a few counts were recorded for this clonotype. The chain uses TRBV4-3 and TRBJ2-5; D might be TRBD1 or TRBD2, each matching 5 bases. CDR3 length: 14 residues. V was shortened by 2 bases and J by 3 bases, with 10 bases between the two germline ends. The germline V gene encodes CDR1 LGHNA and CDR2 YSLEER. Here the CDR3 reads CASSQRQGEETQYF. The CDR3 region has the DNA TGCGCCAGCAGCCAACGTCAGGGAGAAGAGACCCAGTACTTC.

This clonotype was recorded many times. The chain couples TRBV12-3 or TRBV12-4 to TRBJ1-5; D is unclear. Trimming removed 3 bases from V and 5 bases from J, with 5 bases in between. This CDR3 contains 12 residues. CDR3 DNA sequence: TGTGCCAGCAGTTTTTGGGATCAGCCCCAGCATTTT. Translation gives CASSFWDQPQHF.

This clonotype has a count of ten or more. J is TRBJ1-3 and V is TRBV20-1; 7 positions match TRBD1. V gave up 3 bases and J gave up 9 bases; unmatched junction bases: 14. The CDR3 extends over 15 amino acids. Germline V CDR1 and CDR2: DFQATT, SNEGSKA (reference sequence). DNA for the CDR3: TGCAGTGCTAGGGCTGGGACAGCCCTCCTGAGCACCATATATTTT. This gives the protein CSARAGTALLSTIYF.

The V and J genes are TRBV29-1 and TRBJ2-3; no reliable D call. The CDR3 sequence is 16 residues long. Trimming pared 7 bases from V and 0 bases from J, leaving 20 bases between. From germline, CDR1 is SQVTM and CDR2 ANQGSEA. CDR3 sequence (DNA): TGCAGCGCGGTAAACCCCGTTGGTGGGAGCACAGATACGCAGTATTTT. Translated, it gives CSAVNPVGGSTDTQYF.

This clonotype was observed many times. This chain joins TRBV5-1 and TRBJ2-4, with D perhaps TRBD1 (6 bases). Germline loops: CDR1 SGHRS, CDR2 YFSETQ. CDR3 length equals 12 residues. The V end lost 6 bases, the J end lost 8 bases, and 12 bases lay between the germline ends. The chain's CDR3 is CASTRAGDIQYF. The DNA of the CDR3 is TGCGCCAGCACTCGGGCAGGGGACATTCAGTACTTC.

This chain links TRBV20-1 with TRBJ2-7; 8 nucleotides line up with TRBD2. This CDR3 is 13 amino acids long. The V gene end was trimmed by 1 base and the J gene end by 5 bases; junction bases not matched to a gene: 4. Germline V gene data show CDR1 as DFQATT and CDR2 as SNEGSKA (reference sequence). CDR3 sequence: CSARVRGADEQYF. The CDR3 nucleotides are TGCAGTGCTAGAGTGCGGGGGGCGGACGAGCAGTACTTC.